This T cell receptor beta chain derives from a study of CD8 T cells in Susac syndrome. The study's findings and limits: The relatively small number of individuals in the TCR sequencing and HLA analysis was acknowledged by the study.

To note about this clonotype: Its antigen is still unknown.

RNA totalling about 0.5 to 1 ug underwent reverse transcription with random hexamers. TCR beta CDR3 was amplified by immunoSEQ covering 54 Vbeta and 13 Jbeta. Via MiXCR, TCRdb re-called the immunoSEQ multiplex PCR reads, giving one row per CDR3 protein. The profile covers 180,000 or so distinct CDR3 sequences, with around 96% appearing a single time and roughly 0.15% taken by the ten largest. Negative isolation yielded the CD8+ and CD4+ T cells, while FACS enriched the TEMRA cells. The sequenced sample consisted of CD4+ T cells from PBMCs. This TCR derives from a human donor in good health.

CDR3 sequence (DNA): TGCAGTGCTCGAAAAGCGGGGGGGCATAATGAGCAGTTCTTC. Its translation: CSARKAGGHNEQFF. The J gene is TRBJ2-1, the V gene TRBV20-1, with 10 bases identical to TRBD2. Germline V lookup: CDR1 DFQATT, CDR2 SNEGSKA (reference sequence). This CDR3 is built from 14 residues. Germline trimming cut 5 bases from V and 7 bases from J; bases unmatched to any gene: 8.